A few counts support the clone carrying this TCR beta chain. RNA totalling about 0.5 to 1 ug underwent reverse transcription with random hexamers. An immunoSEQ multiplex PCR amplified TCR beta CDR3 over 54 Vbeta and 13 Jbeta. TCRdb recomputed calls from the immunoSEQ multiplex PCR reads with MiXCR, one row per CDR3 protein. The sample has 100,000 or so distinct CDR3 sequences, about nine tenths seen once. This sample was included in a study of CD8 T cells in Susac syndrome. V lost 2 bases to trimming and J lost 5 bases; unmatched junction nucleotides: 5. CDR3 length: 13 residues. Germline V lookup: CDR1 GTSNPN, CDR2 SVGIG (reference sequence). FACS enriched CD8+ TEMRA cells, while bulk CD8+ and CD4+ were negatively isolated.

The chain employs TRBV30 and TRBJ2-7, with 8 bases matching TRBD1. The clonotype was recovered from a human donor in good health. The sample was CD8+ T cells from PBMCs. The chain's CDR3 is CAWSRQGQDEQYF. CDR3 DNA sequence: TGTGCCTGGAGTCGGCAGGGACAGGACGAGCAGTACTTC.